The sequence of this T cell receptor (beta chain) was determined in a study of cytomegalovirus exposure and HLA in healthy donors. Study background: The same platform as the 500 to 700 first-cohort repertoires was used for the 90 to 150 validation repertoires, a later analysis reported.

Points from the study as a whole: One later analysis, an examination of the 120 or so validation repertoires, found that first-cohort TCR clusters tended to co-occur in them. Cytomegalovirus association was listed for about 150 TCR beta chains.

The germline V and J ends were trimmed by 4 bases and 5 bases, with 17 bases remaining between them. CDR1 is LNHDA and CDR2 is SQIVND in the germline V gene (reference sequence). The CDR3 contains 15 residues. Worth noting for this clone: Its specificity is not known.

Sequencing was performed with immunoSEQ multiplex PCR; in TCRdb, only in-frame clones are kept and a portion is missing. The sample consists of 76,000 or so clones, around 94% of them appearing once. J is TRBJ2-5 and V is TRBV19, with D maybe TRBD1 (6 bases). The sample comprised PBMCs. The receptor comes from a woman aged 18 to 35 in good health and CMV-seronegative. The CDR3 coding sequence is TGTGCCAGTAGTACAGCAGGGGCCGTTGGTGAGACCCAGTACTTC. Protein sequence: CASSTAGAVGETQYF.